A selection of T cell receptor beta chains follows, all from one sample in a study of regulatory dendritic cells for organ transplantation. Clones were sequenced by immunoSEQ multiplex PCR, and TCRdb holds only the in-frame ones, with some missing. Seen here are about 20,000 clones, approximately 85% observed once, and the top ten hold about 0.26%. Antigens of these TCRs are unknown. Sequenced input: naive CD4+ T cells from blood cultured with dendritic cells. These receptors were obtained from a human donor in good health. CDR3s leave out the opening cysteine and the closing phenylalanine or tryptophan.

CDR3 protein: ASSHSDSSNQPQH
V gene: TRBV4-2
J gene: TRBJ1-5

CDR3 protein: ASLLNRRGSYNSPLH
V gene: TRBV5-1
J gene: TRBJ1-6

CDR3 protein: SVVMDRAKNIQY
V gene: TRBV29-1
J gene: TRBJ2-4

CDR3 protein: ASTPDRVSYNEQF
V gene: TRBV6-5
J gene: TRBJ2-1

CDR3 protein: AIGGPLNTEAF
V gene: TRBV10-3
J gene: TRBJ1-1

CDR3 protein: ASSEPPVGQDTQY
V gene: TRBV5-4
J gene: TRBJ2-3

CDR3 protein: ASSLAGGFTDTQY
V gene: TRBV6-1
J gene: TRBJ2-3

CDR3 protein: ASSEFHKSSGNTIY
V gene: TRBV25-1
J gene: TRBJ1-3

CDR3 protein: ASGLSGDTQY
V gene: TRBV12-5
J gene: TRBJ2-3

CDR3 protein: ASSDLGSGNTIY
V gene: TRBV10-1
J gene: TRBJ1-3

CDR3 protein: ASRNNGGRNEQF
V gene: TRBV7-2
J gene: TRBJ2-1

CDR3 protein: ASSSLQGRGGEQY
V gene: TRBV7-2
J gene: TRBJ2-7

CDR3 protein: ASSVTSESYEQY
V gene: TRBV9
J gene: TRBJ2-7

CDR3 protein: ASSSIYPGTSGRETQY
V gene: TRBV4-2
J gene: TRBJ2-5

CDR3 protein: ASSIALRAVAGYT
V gene: TRBV19
J gene: TRBJ1-2

CDR3 protein: ASSLPADTYEQY
V gene: TRBV28
J gene: TRBJ2-7

CDR3 protein: ASSYQTVLMNTEAF
V gene: TRBV6-6
J gene: TRBJ1-1

CDR3 protein: ANSSRQAYNPNTGELF
V gene: TRBV7-6
J gene: TRBJ2-2

CDR3 protein: AISESIGRNYGYT
V gene: TRBV10-3
J gene: TRBJ1-2

CDR3 protein: ASSEVSGDATNYGYT
V gene: TRBV25-1
J gene: TRBJ1-2

CDR3 protein: ASSLSPGLSGNTIY
V gene: TRBV18
J gene: TRBJ1-3

CDR3 protein: ASSFRIGEQY
V gene: TRBV7-8
J gene: TRBJ2-7

CDR3 protein: SDMIGGREKQF
V gene: TRBV29-1
J gene: TRBJ2-1

CDR3 protein: ASSLGILYEQY
V gene: TRBV28
J gene: TRBJ2-7

CDR3 protein: ASSRPGQSGNEQF
V gene: TRBV6-5
J gene: TRBJ2-1

CDR3 protein: ASSVSENPRETQY
V gene: TRBV2
J gene: TRBJ2-5

CDR3 protein: ASTLRWTGVLGQPQH
V gene: TRBV7-2
J gene: TRBJ1-5

CDR3 protein: ASSQGGQGAVEAF
V gene: TRBV4-3
J gene: TRBJ1-1

CDR3 protein: ASSEAQITGTQY
V gene: TRBV19
J gene: TRBJ2-5

CDR3 protein: ASSQETGPNPIFNEQF
V gene: TRBV7-2
J gene: TRBJ2-1

CDR3 protein: ASRTGLNTEAF
V gene: TRBV28
J gene: TRBJ1-1

CDR3 protein: ASKVRAETNTGELF
V gene: TRBV11-2
J gene: TRBJ2-2

CDR3 protein: ASSLRPGWAYEQY
V gene: TRBV27
J gene: TRBJ2-7

CDR3 protein: ASSFKTGGQSNEQF
V gene: TRBV5-4
J gene: TRBJ2-1

CDR3 protein: ASSDREDQPQH
V gene: TRBV6-5
J gene: TRBJ1-5

CDR3 protein: ARSLAKRRAHSPLH
V gene: TRBV5-3
J gene: TRBJ1-6

CDR3 protein: ASSVGPDYNEKLF
V gene: TRBV9
J gene: TRBJ1-4

CDR3 protein: AISLAGNEQY
V gene: TRBV10-3
J gene: TRBJ2-7

CDR3 protein: ASSPRGSEEKLF
V gene: TRBV18
J gene: TRBJ1-4

CDR3 protein: AWSKDRGDWSNQPQH
V gene: TRBV30
J gene: TRBJ1-5

CDR3 protein: ASSLRVVQLKDGYT
V gene: TRBV7-2
J gene: TRBJ1-2

CDR3 protein: ATSRDGRGEKLF
V gene: TRBV15
J gene: TRBJ1-4

CDR3 protein: ASSSPGYQETQY
V gene: TRBV7-9
J gene: TRBJ2-5

CDR3 protein: ASSARGHSNQPQH
V gene: TRBV28
J gene: TRBJ1-5

CDR3 protein: ASSSQTSGNNEQF
V gene: TRBV7-2
J gene: TRBJ2-1

CDR3 protein: ASSILGQGGLGANVLT
V gene: TRBV19
J gene: TRBJ2-6

CDR3 protein: ASSSVAGQGYQETQY
V gene: TRBV7-2
J gene: TRBJ2-5

CDR3 protein: ASSAGFGRDDSPLH
V gene: TRBV2
J gene: TRBJ1-6

CDR3 protein: ASSRGGGRRTYGYT
V gene: TRBV4-3
J gene: TRBJ1-2

CDR3 protein: ASSPFLGQPYEQY
V gene: TRBV9
J gene: TRBJ2-7

CDR3 protein: ASSPDQGVVYGYT
V gene: TRBV18
J gene: TRBJ1-2

CDR3 protein: ASSTNPDGTGNLMGGYT
V gene: TRBV11-2
J gene: TRBJ1-2

CDR3 protein: ASRGPEPSGENTGELF
V gene: TRBV2
J gene: TRBJ2-2

CDR3 protein: ASALGGSSGNTIY
V gene: TRBV12-5
J gene: TRBJ1-3

CDR3 protein: ASSSAYKGSNQPQH
V gene: TRBV7-2
J gene: TRBJ1-5